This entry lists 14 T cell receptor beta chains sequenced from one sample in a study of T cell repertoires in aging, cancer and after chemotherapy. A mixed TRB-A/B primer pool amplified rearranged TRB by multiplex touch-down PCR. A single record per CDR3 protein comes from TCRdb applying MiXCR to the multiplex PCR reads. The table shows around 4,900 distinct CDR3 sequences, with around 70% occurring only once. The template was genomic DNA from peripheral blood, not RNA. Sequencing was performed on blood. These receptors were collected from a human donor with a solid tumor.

This CDR3 is CASNRGGGYTF. In DNA, the CDR3 is TGTGCCAGCAACAGGGGGGGCGGCTACACCTTC. This chain links TRBV2 with TRBJ1-2, with TRBD1 identical over 8 bases. The CDR3 has 11 residues. After removal of 7 bases from V and 8 bases from J, the junction contained 3 bases not matched to a gene. Germline values: CDR1 SNHLY, CDR2 FYNNEI.

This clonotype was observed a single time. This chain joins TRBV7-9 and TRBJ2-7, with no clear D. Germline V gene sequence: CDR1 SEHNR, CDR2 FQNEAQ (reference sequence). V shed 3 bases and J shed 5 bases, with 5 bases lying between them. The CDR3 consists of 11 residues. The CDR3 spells CASSFSDEQYF. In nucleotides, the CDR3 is TGTGCCAGCAGCTTCAGCGACGAGCAGTACTTC.

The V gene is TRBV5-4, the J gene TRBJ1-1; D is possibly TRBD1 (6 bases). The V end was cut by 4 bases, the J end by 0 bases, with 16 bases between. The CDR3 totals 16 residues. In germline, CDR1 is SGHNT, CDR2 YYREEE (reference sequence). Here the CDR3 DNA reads TGTGCCAGCAGCCCGTATAGGACAGATTTGAACACTGAAGCTTTCTTT. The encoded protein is CASSPYRTDLNTEAFF.

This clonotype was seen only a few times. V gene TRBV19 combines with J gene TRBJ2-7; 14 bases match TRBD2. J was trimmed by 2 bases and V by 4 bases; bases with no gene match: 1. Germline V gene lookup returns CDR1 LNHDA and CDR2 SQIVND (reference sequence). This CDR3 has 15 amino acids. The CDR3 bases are TGTGCCAGTAGTAAGACTAGCGGGGGGGCCTACGAGCAGTACTTC. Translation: CASSKTSGGAYEQYF.

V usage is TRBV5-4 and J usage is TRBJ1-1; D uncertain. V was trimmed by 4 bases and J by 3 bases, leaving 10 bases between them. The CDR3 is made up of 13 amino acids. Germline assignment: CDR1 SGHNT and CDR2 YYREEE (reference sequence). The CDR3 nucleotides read TGTGCCAGCAGCCAACGACCGGACACTGAAGCTTTCTTT. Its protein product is CASSQRPDTEAFF.

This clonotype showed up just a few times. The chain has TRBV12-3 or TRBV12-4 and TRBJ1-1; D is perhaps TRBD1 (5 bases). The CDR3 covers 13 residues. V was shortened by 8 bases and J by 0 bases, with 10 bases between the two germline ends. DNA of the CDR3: TGTGCCAGCGGTAAGACAGTGAACACTGAAGCTTTCTTT. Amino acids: CASGKTVNTEAFF.

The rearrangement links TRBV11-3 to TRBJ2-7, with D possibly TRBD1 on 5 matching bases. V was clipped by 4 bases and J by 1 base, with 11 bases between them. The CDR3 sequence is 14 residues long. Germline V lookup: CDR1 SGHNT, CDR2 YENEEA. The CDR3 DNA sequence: TGTGCCAGCAGCTCAGGGCACAGATCCTACGAGCAGTACTTC. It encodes CASSSGHRSYEQYF. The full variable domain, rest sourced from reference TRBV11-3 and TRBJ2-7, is EAGVVQSPRYKIIEKKQPVAFWCNPISGHNTLYWYLQNLGQGPELLIRYENEEAVDDSQLPKDRFSAERLKGVDSTLKIQPAELGDSAVYLCASSSGHRSYEQYFGPGTRLTVT.

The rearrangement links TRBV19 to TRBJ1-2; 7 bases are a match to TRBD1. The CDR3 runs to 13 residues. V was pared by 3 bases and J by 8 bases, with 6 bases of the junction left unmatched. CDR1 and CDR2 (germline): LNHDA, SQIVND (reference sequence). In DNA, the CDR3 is TGTGCCAGTAGTATGGACAGGAGAGGCGGCTACACCTTC. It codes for CASSMDRRGGYTF.

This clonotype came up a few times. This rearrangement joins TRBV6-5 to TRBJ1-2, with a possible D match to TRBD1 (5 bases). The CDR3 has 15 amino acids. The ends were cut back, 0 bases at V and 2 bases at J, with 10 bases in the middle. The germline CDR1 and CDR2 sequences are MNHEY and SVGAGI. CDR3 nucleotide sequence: TGTGCCAGCAGTTACTCGTTTCAGGGAAACTATGGCTACACCTTC. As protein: CASSYSFQGNYGYTF.

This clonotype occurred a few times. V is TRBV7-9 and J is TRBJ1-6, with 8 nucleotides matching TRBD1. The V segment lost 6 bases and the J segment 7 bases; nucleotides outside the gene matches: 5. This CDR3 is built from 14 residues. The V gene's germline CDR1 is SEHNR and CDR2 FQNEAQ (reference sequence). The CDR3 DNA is TGTGCCAGCAGTTCCGGGACAGGCAATTCACCCCTCCACTTT. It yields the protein CASSSGTGNSPLHF.

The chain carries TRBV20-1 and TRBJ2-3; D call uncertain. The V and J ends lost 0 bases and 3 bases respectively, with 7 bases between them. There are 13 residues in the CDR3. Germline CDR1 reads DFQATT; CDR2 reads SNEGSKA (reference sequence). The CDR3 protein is CSARDPATDTQYF. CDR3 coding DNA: TGCAGTGCTAGAGATCCGGCGACAGATACGCAGTATTTT.

The CDR3 DNA reads TGTGCCAGCAGCCAAGTTCGCGGGGTCGAGCAGTACTTC. As protein: CASSQVRGVEQYF. The chain carries TRBV14 and TRBJ2-7; weak D call: TRBD2 (6 bases). This CDR3 region has 13 residues. Germline V gives CDR1 SGHDN, CDR2 FVKESK. Trimming took off 1 base at V and 6 bases at J, with 10 bases between the two ends.

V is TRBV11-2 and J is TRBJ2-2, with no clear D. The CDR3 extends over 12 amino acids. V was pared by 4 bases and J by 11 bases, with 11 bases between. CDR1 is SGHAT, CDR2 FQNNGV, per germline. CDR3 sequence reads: CASSSGSVELFF. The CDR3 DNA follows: TGTGCCAGCAGCTCGGGTTCGGTTGAGCTGTTTTTT.

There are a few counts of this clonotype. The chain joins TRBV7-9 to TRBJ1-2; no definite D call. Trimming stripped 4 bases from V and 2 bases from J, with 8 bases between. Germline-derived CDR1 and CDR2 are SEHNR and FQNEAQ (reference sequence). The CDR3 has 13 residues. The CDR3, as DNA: TGTGCCAGCAGCTACGACGGGAACTATGGCTACACCTTC. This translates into CASSYDGNYGYTF.